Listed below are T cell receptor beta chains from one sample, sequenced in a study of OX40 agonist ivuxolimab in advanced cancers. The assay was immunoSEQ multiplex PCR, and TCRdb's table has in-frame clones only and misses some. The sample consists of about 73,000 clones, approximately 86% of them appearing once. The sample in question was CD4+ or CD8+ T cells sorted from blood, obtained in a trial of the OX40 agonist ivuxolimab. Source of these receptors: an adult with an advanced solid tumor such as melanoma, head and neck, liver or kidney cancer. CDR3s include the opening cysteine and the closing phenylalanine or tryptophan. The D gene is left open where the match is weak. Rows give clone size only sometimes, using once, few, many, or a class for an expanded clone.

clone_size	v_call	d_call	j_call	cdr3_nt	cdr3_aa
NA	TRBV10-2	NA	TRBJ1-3	TGCGCCAGCAGTGTGGGGACACCCCTTCATCTCTCTGGAAACACCATATATTTT	CASSVGTPLHLSGNTIYF
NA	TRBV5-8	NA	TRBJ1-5	TGTGCCAGCAGCTTGGACCCCGGGATCAGGGGTCAGCCCCAGCATTTT	CASSLDPGIRGQPQHF
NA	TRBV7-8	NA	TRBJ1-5	TGTGCCAGCAGCTTAGACAGGGACCTTCAGCCCCAGCATTTT	CASSLDRDLQPQHF
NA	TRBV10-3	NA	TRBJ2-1	TGTGCCATCAGAACAGCCAGCTCCTACAATGAGCAGTTCTTC	CAIRTASSYNEQFF
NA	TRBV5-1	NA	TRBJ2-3	TGCGCCAGCAGTATTTGGGTCCTAACAGATACGCAGTATTTT	CASSIWVLTDTQYF
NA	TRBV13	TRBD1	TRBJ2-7	TGTGCCAGCAGCCTAAGACCACGGGACAGGGTACCGGAGCAGTACTTC	CASSLRPRDRVPEQYF
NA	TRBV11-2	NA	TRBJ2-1	TGTGCCAGCAGCTCGGGCCCTCCCGAGCAGTTCTTC	CASSSGPPEQFF
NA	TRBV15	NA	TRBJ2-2	TGTGCCACCAGCAGAGAGCCCTTTGTCGGGGAGCTGTTTTTT	CATSREPFVGELFF
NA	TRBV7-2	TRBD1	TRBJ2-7	TGTGCCAGCAGCTTAGTGCAGGGGGCCTACGAGCAGTACTTC	CASSLVQGAYEQYF
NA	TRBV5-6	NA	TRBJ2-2	TGTGCCAGCAGCAACTTGGACGGGGGGGAGCTGTTTTTT	CASSNLDGGELFF
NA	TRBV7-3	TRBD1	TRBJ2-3	TGTGCCAGCAGCGCATCGGGACAGCCCACAGATACGCAGTATTTT	CASSASGQPTDTQYF
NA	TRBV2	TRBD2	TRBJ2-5	TGTGCCAGCAGTGAACCGGGACTAGCGGGGCAAGAGACCCAGTACTTC	CASSEPGLAGQETQYF
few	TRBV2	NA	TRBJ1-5	TGTGCCACCGGTCAGGGTCAGCCCCAGCATTTT	CATGQGQPQHF
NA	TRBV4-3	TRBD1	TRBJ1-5	TGCGCCAGCAGCCAACGGACAGGTAATCAGCCCCAGCATTTT	CASSQRTGNQPQHF
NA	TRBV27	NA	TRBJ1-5	TGTGCCAGCAGTTTCAAAGGGCAGCCCCAGCATTTT	CASSFKGQPQHF
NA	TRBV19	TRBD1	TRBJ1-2	TGTGCAACCGTCGGGACAGATGGCTACACCTTC	CATVGTDGYTF
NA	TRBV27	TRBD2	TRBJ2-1	TGTGCCAGCAGTAGATCCGGGACTACATACAATGAGCAGTTCTTC	CASSRSGTTYNEQFF
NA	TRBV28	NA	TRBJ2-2	TGTGCCAGCAGTTTACCAGGGGCCAACACCGGGGAGCTGTTTTTT	CASSLPGANTGELFF
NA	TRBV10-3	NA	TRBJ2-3	TGTGCCATCAGTGACAGGGGGGAAAGCACAGATACGCAGTATTTT	CAISDRGESTDTQYF
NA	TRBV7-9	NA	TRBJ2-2	TGTGCCAGCAGCTTAGCGGCGGGGACCACCGGGGAGCTGTTTTTT	CASSLAAGTTGELFF
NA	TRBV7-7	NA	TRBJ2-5	TGTGCCAGCAGCTTAGCTTGGACCCCCCAAGAGACCCAGTACTTC	CASSLAWTPQETQYF
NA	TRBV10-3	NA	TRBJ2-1	TGTGCCATCAGTGTCGGGGCGAACTACAATGAGCAGTTCTTC	CAISVGANYNEQFF
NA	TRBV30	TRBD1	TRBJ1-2	TGTGCCTGGACCCCGGACAGGGACTTCTATGGCTACACCTTC	CAWTPDRDFYGYTF
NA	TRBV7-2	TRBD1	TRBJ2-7	TGTGCCAGCAGGCCTACAGGGGCCTCGAATAGCGAGCAGTACTTC	CASRPTGASNSEQYF
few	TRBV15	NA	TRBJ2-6	TGTGCCACCCGGGCTAGCGTGAGCTCTGGGGCCAACGTCCTGACTTTC	CATRASVSSGANVLTF
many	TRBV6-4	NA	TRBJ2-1	TGTGCCAGCAGGGTAGACAGTTATGAAAATGAGCAGTTCTTC	CASRVDSYENEQFF
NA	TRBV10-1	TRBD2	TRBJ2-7	TGCGCCAGCACTAGCGGAAACTCCTACGAGCAGTACTTC	CASTSGNSYEQYF
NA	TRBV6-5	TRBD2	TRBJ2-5	TGTGCCAGCGCCCCGCAGGGAGGGCTCAAGACCCAGTACTTC	CASAPQGGLKTQYF
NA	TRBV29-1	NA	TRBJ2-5	TGCAGCGTTGGGGAGGTAGAGACCCAGTACTTC	CSVGEVETQYF
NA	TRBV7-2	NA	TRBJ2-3	TGTGCCAGCAGTTTTCGTGGGGCAGCTGCAGATACGCAGTATTTT	CASSFRGAAADTQYF
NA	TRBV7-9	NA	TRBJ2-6	TGTGCCAGCAGCTTAGATCGAGGCGGGGCACCCTCTGGGGCCAACGTCCTGACTTTC	CASSLDRGGAPSGANVLTF
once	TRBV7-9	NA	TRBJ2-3	TGTGCCAGCAGCCCCCTGGGGGGAGATACGCAGTATTTT	CASSPLGGDTQYF
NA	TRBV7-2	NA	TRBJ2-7	TGTGCCAGCAGCCGTTGGTCCTCCTACGAGCAGTACTTC	CASSRWSSYEQYF
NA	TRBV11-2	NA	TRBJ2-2	TGTGCCAGCAGCCCCGGAACCACCGGGGAGCTGTTTTTT	CASSPGTTGELFF
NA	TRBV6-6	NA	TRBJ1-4	TGTGCCAGCCAAACGACAACAACTAATGAAAAACTGTTTTTT	CASQTTTTNEKLFF
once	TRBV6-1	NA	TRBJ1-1	TGTGCCAGCACCCAGAGGAGGGATCAAGGCACTGAAGCTTTCTTT	CASTQRRDQGTEAFF
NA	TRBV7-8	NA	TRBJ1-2	TGTGCCAGCAGCTTAGAGCTGATAGTGTTTGGCTACACCTTC	CASSLELIVFGYTF
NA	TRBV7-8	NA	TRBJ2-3	TGTGCCAGCAGCTTAGATACGGGGGCGCGGGGGACGCAGTATTTT	CASSLDTGARGTQYF
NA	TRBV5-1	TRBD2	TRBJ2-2	TGCGCCAGCAGCTTGCGACTAGCGGGGGGCGGGGAGCTGTTTTTT	CASSLRLAGGGELFF
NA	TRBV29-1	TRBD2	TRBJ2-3	TGCAGCGTTGAGGTGGGGGGGACTGGAGATACGCAGTATTTT	CSVEVGGTGDTQYF
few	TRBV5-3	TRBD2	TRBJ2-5	TGTGCCAGAAGCTTGGGGCTAGCGGGCCTTATTATTTACCAAGAGACCCAGTACTTC	CARSLGLAGLIIYQETQYF